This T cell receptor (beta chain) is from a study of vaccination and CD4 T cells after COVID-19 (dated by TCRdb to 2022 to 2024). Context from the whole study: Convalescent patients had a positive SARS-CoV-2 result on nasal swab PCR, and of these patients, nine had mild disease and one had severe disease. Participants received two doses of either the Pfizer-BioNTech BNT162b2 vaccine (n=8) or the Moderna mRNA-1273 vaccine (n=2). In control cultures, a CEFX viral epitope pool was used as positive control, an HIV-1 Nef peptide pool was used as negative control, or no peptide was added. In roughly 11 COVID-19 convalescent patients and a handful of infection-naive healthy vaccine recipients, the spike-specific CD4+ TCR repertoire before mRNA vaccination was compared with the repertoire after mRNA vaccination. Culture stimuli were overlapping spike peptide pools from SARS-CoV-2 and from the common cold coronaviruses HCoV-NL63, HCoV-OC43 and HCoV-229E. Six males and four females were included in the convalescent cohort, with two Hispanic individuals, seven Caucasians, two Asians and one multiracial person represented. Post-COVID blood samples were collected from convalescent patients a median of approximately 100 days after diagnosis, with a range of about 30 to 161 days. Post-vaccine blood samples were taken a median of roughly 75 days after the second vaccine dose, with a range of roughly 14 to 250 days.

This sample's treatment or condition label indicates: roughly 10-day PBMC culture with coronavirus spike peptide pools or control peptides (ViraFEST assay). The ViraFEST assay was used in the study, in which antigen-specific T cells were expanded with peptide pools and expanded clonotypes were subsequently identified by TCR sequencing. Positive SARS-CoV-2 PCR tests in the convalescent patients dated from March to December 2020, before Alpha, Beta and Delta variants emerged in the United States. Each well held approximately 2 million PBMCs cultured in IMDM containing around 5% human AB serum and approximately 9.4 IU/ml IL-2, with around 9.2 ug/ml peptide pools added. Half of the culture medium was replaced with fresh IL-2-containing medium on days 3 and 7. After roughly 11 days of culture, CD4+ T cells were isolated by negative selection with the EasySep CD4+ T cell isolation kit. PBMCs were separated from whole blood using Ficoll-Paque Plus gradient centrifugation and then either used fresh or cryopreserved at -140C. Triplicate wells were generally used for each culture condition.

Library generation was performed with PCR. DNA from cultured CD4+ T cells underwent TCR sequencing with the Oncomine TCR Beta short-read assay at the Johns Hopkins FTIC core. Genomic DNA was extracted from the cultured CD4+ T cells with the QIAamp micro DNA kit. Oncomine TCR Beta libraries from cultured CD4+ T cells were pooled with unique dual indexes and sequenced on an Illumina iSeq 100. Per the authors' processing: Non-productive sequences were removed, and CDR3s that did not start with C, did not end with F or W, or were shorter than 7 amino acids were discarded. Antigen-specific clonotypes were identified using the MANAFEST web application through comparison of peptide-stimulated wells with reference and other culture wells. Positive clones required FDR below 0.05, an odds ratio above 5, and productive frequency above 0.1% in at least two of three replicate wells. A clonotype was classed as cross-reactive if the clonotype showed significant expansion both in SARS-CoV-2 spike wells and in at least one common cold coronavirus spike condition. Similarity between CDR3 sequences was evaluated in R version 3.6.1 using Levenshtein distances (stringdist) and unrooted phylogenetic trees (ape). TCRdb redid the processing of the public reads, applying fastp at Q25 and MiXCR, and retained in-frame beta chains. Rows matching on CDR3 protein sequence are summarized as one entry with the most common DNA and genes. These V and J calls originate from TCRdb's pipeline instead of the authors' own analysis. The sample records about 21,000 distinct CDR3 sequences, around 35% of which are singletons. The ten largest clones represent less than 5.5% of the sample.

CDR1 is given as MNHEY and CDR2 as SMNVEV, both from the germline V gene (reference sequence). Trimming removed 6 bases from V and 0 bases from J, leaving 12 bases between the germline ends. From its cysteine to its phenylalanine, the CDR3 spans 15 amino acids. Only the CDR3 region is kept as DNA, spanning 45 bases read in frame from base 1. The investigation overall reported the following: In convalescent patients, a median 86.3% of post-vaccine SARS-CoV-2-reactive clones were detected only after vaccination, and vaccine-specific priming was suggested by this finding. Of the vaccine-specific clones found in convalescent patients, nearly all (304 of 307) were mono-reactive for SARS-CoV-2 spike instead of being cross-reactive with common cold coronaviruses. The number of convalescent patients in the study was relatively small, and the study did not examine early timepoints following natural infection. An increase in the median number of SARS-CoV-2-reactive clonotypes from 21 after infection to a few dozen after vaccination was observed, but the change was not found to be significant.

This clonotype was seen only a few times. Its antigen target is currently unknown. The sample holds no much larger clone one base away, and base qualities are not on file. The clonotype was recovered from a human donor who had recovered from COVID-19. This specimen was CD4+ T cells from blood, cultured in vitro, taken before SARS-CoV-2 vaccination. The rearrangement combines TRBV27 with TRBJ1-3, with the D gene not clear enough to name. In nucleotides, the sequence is TGTGCCAGCAGGGGCGGACGGAGCTCTGGAAACACCATATATTTT. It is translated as CASRGGRSSGNTIYF.